The entry below gives a single TCR beta chain sequence along with its context. This sample is part of a study of OX40 agonist ivuxolimab in advanced cancers. The overall study: An anti-OX40 (CD134) antibody with agonistic activity, ivuxolimab, was administered to patients. Previous treatment with anti-PD-1, anti-PD-L1 or anti-CTLA-4 therapy was allowed; 35% to 50% had received some. Partial responses were achieved by three patients, of whom one had hepatocellular carcinoma and two had cutaneous melanoma.

If patients had autoimmune disease history or systemic immunosuppression, they were excluded. Assay: immunoSEQ multiplex PCR; the TCRdb copy retains only in-frame clones and omits some. The sample lists some 69,000 clones; around 90% were seen once. This TCR came from an adult with an advanced solid tumor such as melanoma, head and neck, liver or kidney cancer. Specimen: CD4+ or CD8+ T cells sorted from blood, collected in a trial of the OX40 agonist ivuxolimab.

The CDR3 here is CASSLVTAGGSNEQFF. CDR3 DNA: TGTGCCAGCAGCTTAGTTACAGCGGGAGGATCCAATGAGCAGTTCTTC. V gene TRBV7-2 combines with J gene TRBJ2-1, with 9 nucleotides matching TRBD2. The CDR3 runs 16 residues. V trimming: 1 base; J trimming: 6 bases; junction bases outside the gene matches: 7. CDR1 and CDR2 (germline): SGHTA, FQGNSA.